A selection of T cell receptor beta chains follows, all from one sample in a study of T cell responses to AZD1222 COVID-19 vaccine. Method: immunoSEQ multiplex PCR; TCRdb's copy keeps in-frame clones and lacks some. The sample consists of some 130,000 clones, approximately 91% of them appearing once. Specimen: peripheral blood, collected 28 days after the second AZD1222 dose. The origin of the receptors is an adult who received the AZD1222 COVID-19 vaccine. Each CDR3 is given with its conserved first and last residue. D genes are given only for firm matches. Clone size is given for some rows only: seen once, a few or many times, or a class if the clone is expanded.

d_gene: TRBD1; j_gene: TRBJ2-2; abundance: .; v_gene: TRBV7-9; CDR3nt: TGTGCCAGCAGCCTCCGGGACAGGGTCGGCGGGGTCGGAACCGGGGAGCTGTTTTTT; CDR3aa: CASSLRDRVGGVGTGELFF
d_gene: .; j_gene: TRBJ2-2; abundance: .; v_gene: TRBV27; CDR3nt: TGTGCCAGCACTCCTTCGTGGCTAGCGAGCGCCGGGGAGCTGTTTTTT; CDR3aa: CASTPSWLASAGELFF
d_gene: TRBD1; j_gene: TRBJ2-2; abundance: .; v_gene: TRBV10-3; CDR3nt: TGTGCGGCCGGAAACAGGGGGACCGGGGAGCTGTTTTTT; CDR3aa: CAAGNRGTGELFF
d_gene: TRBD1; j_gene: TRBJ2-5; abundance: .; v_gene: TRBV2; CDR3nt: TGTGCCAGCGGACCGACAGGGCTGGGGGAGACCCAGTACTTC; CDR3aa: CASGPTGLGETQYF
d_gene: .; j_gene: TRBJ1-4; abundance: .; v_gene: TRBV29-1; CDR3nt: TGCAGCGTAGGTGGCGGCGACCTTAATGAAAAACTGTTTTTT; CDR3aa: CSVGGGDLNEKLFF
d_gene: .; j_gene: TRBJ2-1; abundance: .; v_gene: TRBV5-1; CDR3nt: TGCGCCAGCAGCTTGGTAACTTTGCTGTCCAATGAGCAGTTCTTC; CDR3aa: CASSLVTLLSNEQFF
d_gene: TRBD2; j_gene: TRBJ2-1; abundance: .; v_gene: TRBV3-1/TRBV3-2; CDR3nt: TGTGCCAGCAGCGCCCCACCAGCGGGGACCTTTACCTACAATGAGCAGTTCTTC; CDR3aa: CASSAPPAGTFTYNEQFF
d_gene: TRBD1; j_gene: TRBJ2-7; abundance: .; v_gene: TRBV27; CDR3nt: TGTGCCAGCAGTCCCTGGACAGGGGGCTACGAGCAGTACTTC; CDR3aa: CASSPWTGGYEQYF
d_gene: TRBD2; j_gene: TRBJ2-1; abundance: .; v_gene: TRBV24-1; CDR3nt: TGTGCCACCAGTGAATCCGGGACTAGCGGGGACAATGAGCAGTTCTTC; CDR3aa: CATSESGTSGDNEQFF
d_gene: .; j_gene: TRBJ1-1; abundance: .; v_gene: TRBV6-5; CDR3nt: TGTGCCAGCAGTCGGAGGAACACTGAAGCTTTCTTT; CDR3aa: CASSRRNTEAFF
d_gene: .; j_gene: TRBJ1-1; abundance: .; v_gene: TRBV7-3; CDR3nt: TGTGCCAGCAGCCGGGTCCCGAACACTGAAGCTTTCTTT; CDR3aa: CASSRVPNTEAFF
d_gene: .; j_gene: TRBJ2-7; abundance: .; v_gene: TRBV7-4; CDR3nt: TGTGCCAGCAGCTTATCTCGTGGCGAGCAGTACTTC; CDR3aa: CASSLSRGEQYF
d_gene: TRBD1; j_gene: TRBJ2-7; abundance: .; v_gene: TRBV6-5; CDR3nt: TGTGCCAGCAGTTCTCGGACAGGGGGCTTGTACGAGCAGTACTTC; CDR3aa: CASSSRTGGLYEQYF
d_gene: .; j_gene: TRBJ2-6; abundance: .; v_gene: TRBV5-1; CDR3nt: TGCGCCAGCAGCATCCGAGCCTCCGGGGCCAACGTCCTGACTTTC; CDR3aa: CASSIRASGANVLTF
d_gene: .; j_gene: TRBJ1-5; abundance: .; v_gene: TRBV7-8; CDR3nt: TGTGCCAGCAGCTTCCTAACAGGAAATCAGCCCCAGCATTTT; CDR3aa: CASSFLTGNQPQHF
d_gene: .; j_gene: TRBJ2-1; abundance: .; v_gene: TRBV28; CDR3nt: TGTGCCAGCAGTTTGTGGGTCAGGAGCTCCTACAATGAGCAGTTCTTC; CDR3aa: CASSLWVRSSYNEQFF
d_gene: .; j_gene: TRBJ2-7; abundance: .; v_gene: TRBV4-3; CDR3nt: TGCGCCAGCAGCCAAGCTCACGGAGACCCAACCATCCCCTACGAGCAGTACTTC; CDR3aa: CASSQAHGDPTIPYEQYF
d_gene: .; j_gene: TRBJ2-7; abundance: .; v_gene: TRBV5-6; CDR3nt: TGTGCCAGCAGCCTGGAGGGGGGCGAGCAGTACTTC; CDR3aa: CASSLEGGEQYF
d_gene: .; j_gene: TRBJ2-3; abundance: .; v_gene: TRBV4-2; CDR3nt: TGTGCCAGCAGCCAAGAGGTTGGGAGACGGGGCACAGATACGCAGTATTTT; CDR3aa: CASSQEVGRRGTDTQYF
d_gene: .; j_gene: TRBJ1-1; abundance: .; v_gene: TRBV5-1; CDR3nt: TGCGCCAGCAGCTTGGCCGGGAGGTCAACAGCTTTCTTT; CDR3aa: CASSLAGRSTAFF
d_gene: TRBD1; j_gene: TRBJ2-5; abundance: .; v_gene: TRBV27; CDR3nt: TGTGCCAGCAGTTTCTCCGGGACAGTTCAAGAGACCCAGTACTTC; CDR3aa: CASSFSGTVQETQYF
d_gene: TRBD1; j_gene: TRBJ1-2; abundance: .; v_gene: TRBV11-2; CDR3nt: TGTGCCAGCAGCCCCGGGGACAGGGACTCCTATGGCTACACCTTC; CDR3aa: CASSPGDRDSYGYTF
d_gene: .; j_gene: TRBJ1-3; abundance: .; v_gene: TRBV12-3/TRBV12-4; CDR3nt: TGTGCCAGCAGTTTAGAGGAAGGAAACACCATATATTTT; CDR3aa: CASSLEEGNTIYF
d_gene: TRBD1; j_gene: TRBJ1-2; abundance: few; v_gene: TRBV27; CDR3nt: TGTGCCAGCAGTCAGCCGGGACAGGGACCTAACTATGGCTACACCTTC; CDR3aa: CASSQPGQGPNYGYTF
d_gene: .; j_gene: TRBJ2-2; abundance: .; v_gene: TRBV18; CDR3nt: TGTGCCAGCTCACCACTTGACAGCTCGAACACCGGGGAGCTGTTTTTT; CDR3aa: CASSPLDSSNTGELFF
d_gene: TRBD1; j_gene: TRBJ1-2; abundance: .; v_gene: TRBV7-8; CDR3nt: TGTGCCAGCAGTCCTTTACCCGGACAGGGCTATGGCTACACCTTC; CDR3aa: CASSPLPGQGYGYTF
d_gene: .; j_gene: TRBJ2-6; abundance: .; v_gene: TRBV24-1; CDR3nt: TGTGCCACCAGTGATTCCCAAGGGGGACCCCCCTCTGGGGCCAACGTCCTGACTTTC; CDR3aa: CATSDSQGGPPSGANVLTF
d_gene: .; j_gene: TRBJ2-1; abundance: .; v_gene: TRBV5-1; CDR3nt: TGCGCCAGCACCCACGGGAGCGGGTTATACAATGAGCAGTTCTTC; CDR3aa: CASTHGSGLYNEQFF